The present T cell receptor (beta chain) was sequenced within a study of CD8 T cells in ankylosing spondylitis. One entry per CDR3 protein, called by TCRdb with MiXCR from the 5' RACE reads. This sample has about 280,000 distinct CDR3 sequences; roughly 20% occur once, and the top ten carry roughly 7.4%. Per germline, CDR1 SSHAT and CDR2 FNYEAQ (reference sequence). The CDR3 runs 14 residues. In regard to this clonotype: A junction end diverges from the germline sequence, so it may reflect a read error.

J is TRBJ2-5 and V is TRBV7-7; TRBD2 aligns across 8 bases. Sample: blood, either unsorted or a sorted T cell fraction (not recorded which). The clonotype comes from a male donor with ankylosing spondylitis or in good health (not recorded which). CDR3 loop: CASSYSGVEETQYF. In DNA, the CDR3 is TGTGCTAGCAGCTATAGCGGGGTTGAGGAGACCCAGTACTTC.